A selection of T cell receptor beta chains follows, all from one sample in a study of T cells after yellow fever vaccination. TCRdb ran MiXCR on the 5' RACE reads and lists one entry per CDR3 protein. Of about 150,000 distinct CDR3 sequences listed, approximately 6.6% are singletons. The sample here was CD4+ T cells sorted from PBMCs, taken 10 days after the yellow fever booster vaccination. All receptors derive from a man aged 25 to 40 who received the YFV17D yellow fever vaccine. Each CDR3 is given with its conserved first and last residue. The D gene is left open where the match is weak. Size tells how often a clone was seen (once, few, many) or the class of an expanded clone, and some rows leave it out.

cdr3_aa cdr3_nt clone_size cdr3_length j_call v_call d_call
CATEDTLGSYNEQFF TGTGCCACCGAGGACACCCTGGGCTCCTACAATGAGCAGTTCTTC many 15 TRBJ2-1 TRBV24-1 -
CASSLMSSGSGANVLTF TGTGCCAGCAGCTTAATGTCTAGCGGCTCTGGGGCCAACGTCCTGACTTTC many 17 TRBJ2-6 TRBV7-3 TRBD2
CSASILRQNGREQYF TGCAGTGCTAGTATTCTTCGGCAAAACGGGCGCGAGCAGTACTTC many 15 TRBJ2-7 TRBV20-1 -
CASSSQVGETQYF TGCGCCAGCAGCTCTCAGGTGGGGGAGACCCAGTACTTC many 13 TRBJ2-5 TRBV5-1 -
CASMRGTYTGELFF TGTGCCAGTATGAGGGGCACCTACACCGGGGAGCTGTTTTTT many 14 TRBJ2-2 TRBV19 -
CASSNGQTYEQYF TGTGCCAGTAGTAACGGACAGACCTACGAGCAGTACTTC many 13 TRBJ2-7 TRBV19 -
CASSYFVPADTQYF TGTGCCAGCAGTTACTTCGTTCCTGCAGATACGCAGTATTTT many 14 TRBJ2-3 TRBV6-2/TRBV6-3 -
CASSQDMGDTEAFF TGCGCCAGCAGCCAAGATATGGGGGACACTGAAGCTTTCTTT - 14 TRBJ1-1 TRBV4-3 -
CASSLGIQNIQYF TGTGCCAGCAGCTTAGGGATACAAAACATTCAGTACTTC many 13 TRBJ2-4 TRBV7-2 -
CASSQSWQGIKEDYEQYF TGCGCCAGCAGTCAATCGTGGCAGGGAATAAAGGAGGACTACGAGCAGTACTTC - 18 TRBJ2-7 TRBV23-1 -
CSARDLRRTYEQYF TGCAGTGCTAGAGATTTGAGACGAACCTACGAGCAGTACTTC - 14 TRBJ2-7 TRBV20-1 -
CASGVDSVYEQYF TGTGCCAGCGGTGTGGACAGCGTCTACGAGCAGTACTTC many 13 TRBJ2-7 TRBV6-1 -
CASRPSWGSGEQFF TGTGCCAGCAGACCCTCTTGGGGTTCGGGGGAGCAGTTCTTC many 14 TRBJ2-1 TRBV12-3/TRBV12-4 -
CSAPSTYEQYF TGCAGTGCTCCCTCAACCTACGAGCAGTACTTC many 11 TRBJ2-7 TRBV20-1 -
CASSSGTGDTEAFF TGTGCCAGCAGCTCCGGGACAGGGGACACTGAAGCTTTCTTT many 14 TRBJ1-1 TRBV7-2 TRBD1
CATSNGNSPLHF TGTGCCACCTCCAACGGGAATTCACCCCTCCACTTT - 12 TRBJ1-6 TRBV3-1 -
CASSEGTGELQETQYF TGTGCCAGCAGCGAGGGGACAGGCGAACTACAAGAGACCCAGTACTTC many 16 TRBJ2-5 TRBV7-2 TRBD1
CATSDSPTALNEQYF TGTGCCACCAGCGACTCTCCGACGGCCCTGAACGAGCAGTACTTC few 15 TRBJ2-7 TRBV15 -
CSASGLHEQFF TGCAGTGCTAGTGGCCTCCATGAGCAGTTCTTC - 11 TRBJ2-1 TRBV20-1 -
CASSPAVAVEETQYF TGTGCCAGCAGCCCGGCGGTGGCAGTTGAAGAGACCCAGTACTTC many 15 TRBJ2-5 TRBV7-2 -
CASSLASGTSGPYEQYF TGTGCCAGCAGCTTGGCCTCGGGGACTAGCGGACCCTACGAGCAGTACTTC many 17 TRBJ2-7 TRBV7-9 TRBD2
CASSRRDGGKETQYF TGTGCCAGCAGTCGACGGGACGGAGGTAAAGAGACCCAGTACTTC many 15 TRBJ2-5 TRBV6-1 -
CSAPLDWEVTQYF TGCAGTGCTCCTTTAGACTGGGAGGTTACGCAGTATTTT many 13 TRBJ2-3 TRBV20-1 -
CASSFRSGLASYEQYF TGTGCCAGCAGTTTCCGCTCTGGACTAGCGAGCTACGAGCAGTACTTC many 16 TRBJ2-7 TRBV12-3/TRBV12-4 TRBD2
CSAKGLAGRSETQYF TGCAGTGCTAAGGGACTAGCGGGGAGATCAGAGACCCAGTACTTC few 15 TRBJ2-5 TRBV20-1 TRBD2